Shown below are 32 T cell receptor beta chains from a single sample sequenced in a study of blood T cell repertoires in COVID-19. Assay used: immunoSEQ multiplex PCR; TCRdb lists only in-frame clones, some missing. The table lists 160,000 or so clones, roughly 75% of them singletons, with 5% to 8.5% in the top ten. Material: peripheral blood. The receptor set was obtained from a man between 65 and 79 years old with active or convalescent COVID-19.

The V gene is TRBV11-2, the J gene TRBJ2-5; 12 nucleotides line up with TRBD2. V was pared by 5 bases and J by 2 bases, with 6 bases of the junction left unmatched. The V gene's germline CDR1 is SGHAT and CDR2 FQNNGV. CDR3 length: 16 residues. CDR3 sequence (DNA): TGTGCCAGCAGCACACGACTAGCGGGAGTACAAGAGACCCAGTACTTC. This translates into CASSTRLAGVQETQYF. Using reference TRBV11-2 and TRBJ2-5 for the parts outside the CDR3, the full variable domain is EAGVAQSPRYKIIEKRQSVAFWCNPISGHATLYWYQQILGQGPKLLIQFQNNGVVDDSQLPKDRFSAERLKGVDSTLKIQPAKLEDSAVYLCASSTRLAGVQETQYFGPGTRLLVL.

The CDR3: CASSSRGTSGNTIYF. CDR3 sequence (DNA): TGTGCCAGCAGCTCCCGCGGGACTTCTGGAAACACCATATATTTT. This chain uses TRBV7-9 with TRBJ1-3, with D perhaps matching TRBD1 (5 bases). CDR1 is SEHNR, CDR2 FQNEAQ, per germline (reference sequence). This CDR3 is 15 amino acids long. Trimming took off 4 bases at V and 1 base at J, with 11 bases between the two ends.

The V gene is TRBV7-2, the J gene TRBJ2-2; TRBD2 aligns across 9 bases. The J segment lost 5 bases and the V segment lost 5 bases, leaving 9 bases of the junction unmatched. The CDR3 contains 16 residues. Germline-derived CDR1 and CDR2 are SGHTA and FQGNSA. The CDR3 here is CASSRRGGPRTGELFF. As DNA, the CDR3 is TGTGCCAGCAGCCGGCGGGGGGGGCCGAGGACCGGGGAGCTGTTTTTT.

CDR3 region: CASSLAVAGNEQFF. The CDR3 DNA reads as TGCGCCAGCAGCTTGGCCGTAGCGGGGAATGAGCAGTTCTTC. The genes are TRBV5-1 and TRBJ2-1; 8 positions match TRBD2. CDR3 length equals 14 residues. Trimming removed 0 bases from V and 7 bases from J; junction bases left unmatched: 3. Germline V gene data show CDR1 as SGHRS and CDR2 as YFSETQ.

The V gene is TRBV6-2 or TRBV6-3, the J gene TRBJ1-5, with D perhaps TRBD1 (6 bases). This CDR3 spans 18 amino acids. V lost 5 bases and J 0 bases, leaving 20 bases between the germline ends. The germline V gene encodes CDR1 MNHEY and CDR2 SVGEGT. The CDR3 sequence: CASSGRGGSLDSNQPQHF. The CDR3 nucleotides are TGTGCCAGCAGTGGAAGGGGGGGATCGCTCGATAGCAATCAGCCCCAGCATTTT.

The V call is TRBV11-2, the J call TRBJ2-1; perhaps TRBD2 as D (6 bases). Trimming took 4 bases from V and 3 from J, leaving 10 bases between them. The CDR3 length is 14 residues. Germline CDR1 reads SGHAT; CDR2 reads FQNNGV. CDR3: CASSSGLIYNEQFF. The CDR3 region has the DNA TGTGCCAGCAGCTCGGGACTCATCTACAATGAGCAGTTCTTC.

The chain uses TRBV11-2 and TRBJ2-7, with no clear D. The CDR3 runs 13 residues. Germline CDR1 reads SGHAT; CDR2 reads FQNNGV. The V gene lost 2 bases and the J gene lost 4 bases, with 9 bases spanning the gap. The CDR3 region is CASSLHGGYEQYF. CDR3 coding DNA: TGTGCCAGCAGCTTACATGGCGGTTACGAGCAGTACTTC.

J is TRBJ1-2 and V is TRBV2; D is perhaps TRBD1 (5 bases). The CDR3 is 15 amino acids. Between the trimmed V and J ends, which lost 6 bases and 7 bases, there was a span of 21 bases. Germline V CDR1 and CDR2: SNHLY, FYNNEI. CDR3 sequence: CASRSGQGGAAGYTF. CDR3 in DNA: TGTGCCAGCAGATCCGGGCAGGGAGGGGCGGCTGGCTACACCTTC.

The chain has TRBV19 and TRBJ2-4; TRBD2 aligns across 14 bases. Germline trimming cut 4 bases from V and 0 bases from J; bases unmatched to any gene: 5. The CDR3 runs 18 residues. Germline CDR1 reads LNHDA; CDR2 reads SQIVND (reference sequence). Here the CDR3 DNA reads TGTGCCAGTAGTAGCGGACTAGCGGGGGGACTAGCCAAAAACATTCAGTACTTC. It codes for CASSSGLAGGLAKNIQYF.

This chain connects TRBV10-3 to TRBJ1-3, with D possibly being TRBD1 (5 bases). This CDR3 is 15 amino acids long. The V gene lost 0 bases and the J gene lost 5 bases, with 11 bases spanning the gap. CDR1 is ENHRY and CDR2 is SYGVKD in the germline V gene. CDR3 protein: CAISESEAGRNTIYF. DNA of the CDR3: TGTGCCATCAGTGAGTCTGAGGCAGGGAGAAACACCATATATTTT.

The chain is built from TRBV5-5 and TRBJ1-1; 7 nucleotides line up with TRBD1. This CDR3 is 14 amino acids long. In germline, CDR1 is SGHKS, CDR2 YYEKEE (reference sequence). The V gene end was trimmed by 4 bases and the J gene end by 2 bases; junction bases not matched to a gene: 5. The DNA for the CDR3 is TGTGCCAGCAGCCAGGGGACAGTTAACACTGAAGCTTTCTTT. Translated, it gives CASSQGTVNTEAFF. The full variable domain, in which reference TRBV5-5 and TRBJ1-1 provide the parts outside the CDR3, is DAGVTQSPTHLIKTRGQQVTLRCSPISGHKSVSWYQQVLGQGPQFIFQYYEKEERGRGNFPDRFSARQFPNYSSELNVNALLLGDSALYLCASSQGTVNTEAFFGQGTRLTVV.

V and J are TRBV5-6 and TRBJ2-3, with TRBD2 matching 9 bases. Losses at the gene ends were 2 bases for V and 5 bases for J; bases not matched to a gene: 3. Germline CDR1 reads SGHDT; CDR2 reads YYEEEE. The CDR3 is made up of 14 amino acids. CDR3: CASSFSGSQDTQYF. In DNA, the CDR3 is TGTGCCAGCAGCTTTAGCGGGAGTCAAGATACGCAGTATTTT.

This chain uses TRBV5-6 with TRBJ2-6; D is undetermined. The V end was cut by 0 bases, the J end by 0 bases, with 13 bases between. Germline V CDR1 and CDR2: SGHDT, YYEEEE. There are 18 residues in the CDR3. CDR3 nucleotides: TGTGCCAGCAGCTTGGGAGCGCTTACAAGCTCTGGGGCCAACGTCCTGACTTTC. This translates into CASSLGALTSSGANVLTF.

This clone was detected only a few times. The rearrangement uses TRBV7-2 and TRBJ2-5; 8 bases align to TRBD2. This CDR3 contains 17 residues. Germline trimming cut 5 bases from V and 5 bases from J; bases unmatched to any gene: 16. In germline, CDR1 is SGHTA, CDR2 FQGNSA. The CDR3 DNA reads TGTGCCAGCAGCCCGACTAGCGTGCTAACCCGGGGCGAGACCCAGTACTTC. Protein: CASSPTSVLTRGETQYF.

The chain employs TRBV5-1 and TRBJ1-1, with TRBD1 identical over 8 bases. The V gene end was trimmed by 4 bases and the J gene end by 1 base; junction bases not matched to a gene: 3. This CDR3 comprises 14 residues. Germline lookup yields CDR1 SGHRS and CDR2 YFSETQ. CDR3 bases: TGCGCCAGCAGCCAAGGGACAGGGAACACTGAAGCTTTCTTT. Translating gives CASSQGTGNTEAFF.

The chain is built from TRBV27 and TRBJ2-3; the D gene is possibly TRBD2 (6 bases). Trimming removed 1 base from V and 0 bases from J, with 17 bases in between. CDR3 length: 18 amino acids. CDR1 is MNHEY and CDR2 is SMNVEV in the germline V gene (reference sequence). CDR3 loop: CASSLWTSGEASTDTQYF. The CDR3 DNA is TGTGCCAGCAGTTTATGGACGTCGGGGGAGGCAAGCACAGATACGCAGTATTTT.

This clone was seen only a few times. The rearrangement uses TRBV7-9 and TRBJ2-7, with 13 positions matching TRBD2. The germline CDR1 and CDR2 sequences are SEHNR and FQNEAQ (reference sequence). V trimming: 5 bases; J trimming: 2 bases; junction bases outside the gene matches: 12. The CDR3 is 18 amino acids. CDR3 amino acids: CASSPTSGRAGIPYEQYF. The DNA of the CDR3 is TGTGCCAGCAGCCCCACTAGCGGGAGGGCCGGTATTCCCTACGAGCAGTACTTC.

The chain is built from TRBV25-1 and TRBJ1-6; D may be TRBD1 (5 bases). Germline CDR1 reads MGHDK; CDR2 reads SYGVNS. The V and J ends lost 1 base and 8 bases respectively, with 15 bases between them. The CDR3 extends over 16 amino acids. In DNA, the CDR3 is TGTGCCAGCAGTGAATCGGGGGGGAATAAGGATTCACCCCTCCACTTT. Translated: CASSESGGNKDSPLHF.

The V and J genes are TRBV3-1 (or the pseudogene TRBV3-2) and TRBJ2-1; D gene ambiguous. CDR3 size: 12 residues. V gave up 0 bases and J gave up 7 bases, with 4 bases separating them. Germline assignment: CDR1 LGHDT and CDR2 YNNKEL (reference sequence). In DNA form, the CDR3 reads TGTGCCAGCAGCCAAGATAAAAATGAGCAGTTCTTC. Translating it yields CASSQDKNEQFF.

V usage is TRBV5-1 and J usage is TRBJ2-5; 9 nucleotides align to TRBD1. The CDR3 covers 17 residues. Germline CDR1 is SGHRS and CDR2 is YFSETQ. The ends lost 3 bases at V and 4 bases at J; junction bases unmatched: 13. The CDR3 loop reads CASSSRDRDHGGETQYF. The DNA for the CDR3 is TGCGCCAGCAGCTCGCGGGACAGGGACCACGGGGGAGAGACCCAGTACTTC.

J is TRBJ1-1 and V is TRBV4-1; 7 bases fit TRBD1. The CDR3 has 16 amino acids. J was trimmed by 1 base and V by 2 bases; bases with no gene match: 7. Looked up from germline, CDR1 is MGHRA and CDR2 is YSYEKL. Here the CDR3 reads CASSQTHRGGNTEAFF. The DNA for the CDR3 is TGCGCCAGCAGCCAAACCCACAGGGGAGGGAACACTGAAGCTTTCTTT.

J is TRBJ2-3 and V is TRBV14, with TRBD2 as a possible D gene (5 bases). Trimming removed 3 bases at V and 5 bases at J, with 21 bases between. This CDR3 region has 17 residues. Germline V gene sequence: CDR1 SGHDN, CDR2 FVKESK. The CDR3 region is CASSQTLTGGLGDTQYF. The DNA of the CDR3 is TGTGCCAGCAGCCAGACCCTGACTGGCGGGCTTGGAGATACGCAGTATTTT.

The chain carries TRBV5-1 and TRBJ2-1, with a tentative D call TRBD2 (5 bases). The CDR3 contains 13 residues. Trimming shortened V by 4 bases and J by 6 bases, and 11 bases separated the two germline ends. Germline V CDR1 and CDR2: SGHRS, YFSETQ. The CDR3 DNA follows: TGCGCCAGCAGCCCGACTACTAGCAATGAGCAGTTCTTC. Amino acids: CASSPTTSNEQFF.

This chain connects TRBV13 to TRBJ2-7; 10 positions agree with TRBD1. The CDR3 runs 18 residues. Germline-derived CDR1 and CDR2 are PRHDT and FYEKMQ (reference sequence). Trimming removed 2 bases from V and 6 bases from J; junction bases left unmatched: 16. In DNA form, the CDR3 reads TGTGCCAGCAGCTTAAAGCCCCCGGGACAGGGGAGCGGAGGCGAGCAGTACTTC. This gives the protein CASSLKPPGQGSGGEQYF.

This clone was counted a few times. The chain couples TRBV6-6 to TRBJ1-1; the D gene is possibly TRBD1 (5 bases). Trimming shortened V by 0 bases and J by 1 base, and 6 bases separated the two germline ends. The length of the CDR3 is 14 residues. The germline gives CDR1 MNHNY, CDR2 SVGAGI (reference sequence). DNA for the CDR3: TGTGCCAGCAGTTACTCTAGGGGGAACACTGAAGCTTTCTTT. Translating it yields CASSYSRGNTEAFF.

The genes are TRBV5-1 and TRBJ2-1, with 15 bases lining up with TRBD2. Germline values: CDR1 SGHRS, CDR2 YFSETQ. The CDR3 has 19 amino acids. The V segment lost 4 bases and the J segment 0 bases; nucleotides outside the gene matches: 8. DNA of the CDR3: TGCGCCAGCAGCCCTCGGGGACTAGCGGGAGGAAGCTCCTACAATGAGCAGTTCTTC. As protein: CASSPRGLAGGSSYNEQFF. Based on the CDR3 plus reference TRBV5-1 and TRBJ2-1, the full variable domain is KAGVTQTPRYLIKTRGQQVTLSCSPISGHRSVSWYQQTPGQGLQFLFEYFSETQRNKGNFPGRFSGRQFSNSRSEMNVSTLELGDSALYLCASSPRGLAGGSSYNEQFFGPGTRLTVL.

This clone was observed a handful of times. The rearrangement uses TRBV2 and TRBJ1-6; D is uncertain. The V and J ends lost 3 bases and 0 bases respectively, with 6 bases between them. CDR1 and CDR2 (germline): SNHLY, FYNNEI. The length of the CDR3 is 15 residues. The CDR3 region has the DNA TGTGCCAGCAGTGATAGCGGCTCCTATAATTCACCCCTCCACTTT. Protein product: CASSDSGSYNSPLHF.

The chain uses TRBV20-1 and TRBJ1-1; TRBD1 agrees at 8 bases. V lost 3 bases, J lost 7 bases, and 10 bases stayed unmatched. Germline loops: CDR1 DFQATT, CDR2 SNEGSKA (reference sequence). This CDR3 has 14 residues. The CDR3 loop reads CSASAPPGTGEAFF. CDR3 DNA: TGCAGTGCTAGTGCCCCCCCGGGGACAGGTGAAGCTTTCTTT.

The chain employs TRBV5-5 and TRBJ1-3; 10 bases line up with TRBD1. This CDR3 contains 16 residues. Germline CDR1 SGHKS, CDR2 YYEKEE (reference sequence). Losses at the gene ends were 0 bases for V and 4 bases for J; bases not matched to a gene: 4. CDR3 amino acids: CASSLVGTGVGNTIYF. For the CDR3, the DNA is TGTGCCAGCAGCTTGGTTGGGACAGGGGTCGGAAACACCATATATTTT.

This chain links TRBV19 with TRBJ1-5, with D uncertain. Trimming pared 1 base from V and 5 bases from J, leaving 3 bases between. The germline V gene encodes CDR1 LNHDA and CDR2 SQIVND (reference sequence). The CDR3 sequence is 12 residues long. The CDR3 protein is CASSIADQPQHF. CDR3 bases: TGTGCCAGTAGTATAGCCGATCAGCCCCAGCATTTT.

The chain joins TRBV11-2 to TRBJ1-1; 8 nucleotides match TRBD1. The junction had 5 bases not matched to a gene; V was cut back by 3 bases and J by 5 bases. The CDR3 runs to 14 residues. The germline CDR1 and CDR2 sequences are SGHAT and FQNNGV. The CDR3 DNA reads TGTGCCAGCAGCTTTCCAGGGGGCCGGACTGAAGCTTTCTTT. It is translated as CASSFPGGRTEAFF.

The CDR3 DNA follows: TGTGCCAGCAGTTCCGGCTTTGGACGGCGGGGGGAAGCTTTCTTT. Translated, it gives CASSSGFGRRGEAFF. The chain joins TRBV6-2 or TRBV6-3 to TRBJ1-1; D is possibly TRBD1 (5 bases). Germline V gene sequence: CDR1 MNHEY, CDR2 SVGEGT. Trimming removed 4 bases from V and 8 bases from J, with 20 bases in between. This CDR3 region has 15 residues.